What follows is one TCR beta chain and its context. This sample is part of a study of blood T cell repertoires in COVID-19. Study summary: PBMCs, B-cell-depleted T cells, or T cells were the source of the cDNA or gDNA that made up the material.

Germline V CDR1 and CDR2: PRHDT, FYEKMQ (reference sequence). The ends lost 5 bases at V and 5 bases at J; junction bases unmatched: 8. The CDR3 contains 14 residues. In the original processing: Amplification with reference gene primers provided the estimates of nucleated cell counts. Profiling relied on immunoSEQ multiplex PCR, and the TCRdb table lists in-frame clones only, not all of them. For V, J and clone size, that table is used; D and trimming come from the DNA. The sample holds roughly 150,000 clones, around nine tenths seen once. Sequencing was carried out using peripheral blood. V usage is TRBV13 and J usage is TRBJ2-5, with 7 positions matching TRBD2. This sequence originates from a woman aged 70-85 years with acute or convalescent COVID-19. This chain's CDR3 is CASSPGLSQETQYF. The CDR3 nucleotides read TGTGCCAGCAGCCCGGGACTATCCCAGGAGACCCAGTACTTC.